A selection of T cell receptor beta chains follows, all from one sample in a study of T-cell memory formation after mild COVID-19. TCRdb processed the 5' RACE reads anew with MiXCR; each CDR3 protein has one entry. The sample has about 150,000 distinct CDR3 sequences, approximately 13% seen once. Sequenced: PBMCs or a T cell subset sorted from them (not recorded which). These receptors were taken from a man aged 18 to 29 who had mild COVID-19 (a few samples of this study predate the infection). Cell type and time point are not known. Both conserved end residues are part of each CDR3.

J: TRBJ1-1
V: TRBV20-1
CDR3: CSAEDGGFYTEAFF

J: TRBJ2-6
V: TRBV5-6
CDR3: CASSLLRDRHSGANVLTF

J: TRBJ1-1
V: TRBV20-1
CDR3: CSGSRDSLTEAFF

J: TRBJ2-5
V: TRBV7-3
CDR3: CASSLREAETQYF

J: TRBJ2-7
V: TRBV20-1
CDR3: CSAVLAGAPYEQYF

J: TRBJ1-4
V: TRBV7-2
CDR3: CASSLEGDKLFF

J: TRBJ1-1
V: TRBV2
CDR3: CASRANTEAFF

J: TRBJ1-1
V: TRBV3-1
CDR3: CASSQPGQNTEAFF

J: TRBJ1-6
V: TRBV20-1
CDR3: CSATHSGANSPLHF

J: TRBJ1-2
V: TRBV7-2
CDR3: CASSIRYGYTF

J: TRBJ1-2
V: TRBV2
CDR3: CASSDRLYGYTF

J: TRBJ2-2
V: TRBV21-1
CDR3: CASSLDRVNTGELFF

J: TRBJ2-7
V: TRBV27
CDR3: CASSLTYQASSYEQYF

J: TRBJ1-1
V: TRBV7-9
CDR3: CASSLAVPWNTEAFF

J: TRBJ2-3
V: TRBV7-3
CDR3: CASSIQGASLGSPTDTQYF

J: TRBJ2-1
V: TRBV6-6
CDR3: CASSYAPSGSSYNEQFF

J: TRBJ2-5
V: TRBV6-5
CDR3: CASRDTGIQETQYF

J: TRBJ1-6
V: TRBV18
CDR3: CASSLDYSPLHF

J: TRBJ1-1
V: TRBV7-2
CDR3: CASSLAEARGWGEAFF

J: TRBJ2-2
V: TRBV20-1
CDR3: CSARDLGQPNTGELFF

J: TRBJ2-5
V: TRBV6-2/TRBV6-3
CDR3: CASSYSSRNQYF

J: TRBJ2-1
V: TRBV29-1
CDR3: CSVEDPVSGGPSYNEQFF

J: TRBJ2-6
V: TRBV28
CDR3: CASRISGANVLTF

J: TRBJ1-1
V: TRBV5-1
CDR3: CASSATGQAEAFF

J: TRBJ2-1
V: TRBV4-2
CDR3: CASSQAKDNEQFF

J: TRBJ2-5
V: TRBV4-3
CDR3: CASSRNRALGETQYF

J: TRBJ1-2
V: TRBV5-1
CDR3: CASSLTLPWDGYTF

J: TRBJ2-3
V: TRBV7-3
CDR3: CASSHWAGTGWNDTQYF

J: TRBJ1-1
V: TRBV27
CDR3: CASSLSRISTEAFF

J: TRBJ1-5
V: TRBV28
CDR3: CASNWILNQPQHF

J: TRBJ2-1
V: TRBV20-1
CDR3: CSASVSGGANEQFF

J: TRBJ1-4
V: TRBV19
CDR3: CASSRGGINEKLFF

J: TRBJ1-5
V: TRBV12-3/TRBV12-4
CDR3: CASSLEAGIIGHF

J: TRBJ2-5
V: TRBV20-1
CDR3: CSARRGSMLETQYF

J: TRBJ1-1
V: TRBV7-3
CDR3: CASKRQIDTEAFF

J: TRBJ1-4
V: TRBV6-2/TRBV6-3
CDR3: CASSPRRRTAPEKLFF

J: TRBJ1-4
V: TRBV7-2
CDR3: CASSLGLWRGEKLFF

J: TRBJ2-5
V: TRBV5-1
CDR3: CASSLDRSQETQYF

J: TRBJ1-1
V: TRBV12-3/TRBV12-4
CDR3: CASRYPARVEHTEAFF

J: TRBJ1-2
V: TRBV28
CDR3: CATPRGRGYGYTF

J: TRBJ1-1
V: TRBV7-3
CDR3: CASSLRPLGYTEAFF

J: TRBJ2-6
V: TRBV6-6
CDR3: CASLGAGANVLTF

J: TRBJ2-2
V: TRBV12-5
CDR3: CASGLLRPQGDTGELFF

J: TRBJ1-6
V: TRBV4-1
CDR3: CASSQEGQGNSPLHF

J: TRBJ1-6
V: TRBV6-1
CDR3: CAIQRTGNSPLHF

J: TRBJ1-2
V: TRBV5-6
CDR3: CASSRDRAGWGYTF

J: TRBJ1-1
V: TRBV7-9
CDR3: CASSSRTGETEAFF

J: TRBJ1-2
V: TRBV12-3/TRBV12-4
CDR3: CASRETAFYGYTF